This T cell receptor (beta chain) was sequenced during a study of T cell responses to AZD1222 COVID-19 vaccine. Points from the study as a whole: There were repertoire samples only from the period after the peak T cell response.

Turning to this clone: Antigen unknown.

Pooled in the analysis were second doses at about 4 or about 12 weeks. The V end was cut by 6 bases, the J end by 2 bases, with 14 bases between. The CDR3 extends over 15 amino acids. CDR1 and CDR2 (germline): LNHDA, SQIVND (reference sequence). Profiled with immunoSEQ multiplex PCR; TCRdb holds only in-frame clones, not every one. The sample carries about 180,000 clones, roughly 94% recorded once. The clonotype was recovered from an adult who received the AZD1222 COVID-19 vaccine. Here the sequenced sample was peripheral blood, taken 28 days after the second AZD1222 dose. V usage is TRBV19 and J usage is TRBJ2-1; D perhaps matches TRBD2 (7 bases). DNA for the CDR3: TGTGCCAGTAGGGACAGCGGGGCCCCCTACAATGAGCAGTTCTTC. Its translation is CASRDSGAPYNEQFF.